The text below deals with one T cell receptor beta chain. Its antigen remains unknown. From RNA transcripts, TCR beta CDR3 regions were amplified. HTBI primers were employed in a first-round RT-PCR of the TCR CDR3. TCRdb re-analysed the multiplex PCR reads in MiXCR, keeping a single row per CDR3 protein. The profile covers around 660,000 distinct CDR3 sequences, with roughly 46% appearing a single time and roughly 6.5% taken by the ten largest. This sample was taken from a study of T cells in Graves' hyperthyroidism and ophthalmopathy. Study results and caveats: Median prediction lead before ophthalmopathy onset was 5 to 7 months with the model.

Diagnoses were established using clinical symptoms, serum thyroxine and TRAb, thyroid ultrasound and orbital computed tomography. CDR3 length equals 16 residues. CDR1 and CDR2 from the germline V gene are SGHTA and FQGTGA. V was trimmed by 5 bases and J by 1 base, leaving 15 bases between them. The TCR comes from an adult man with Graves' disease, either hyperthyroidism or ophthalmopathy (not recorded which). This chain connects TRBV7-3 to TRBJ1-5; TRBD1 is a possible D gene (5 bases). The sample comprised peripheral blood or thyroid tissue (not recorded which). The CDR3 loop reads CASSPAGGISNQPQHF. As DNA, the CDR3 is TGTGCCAGCAGCCCAGCCGGGGGGATCAGCAATCAGCCCCAGCATTTT.